This T cell receptor beta chain appears in the sequencing data of a study of shared clonotypes between healthy human individuals. Findings and limits, study-wide: Naive subsets generally exceeded memory subsets in estimated richness. Sharing across four donors was seen in around 5.1% of naive CD4 clonotypes.

To note about this clone: The antigen remains undetermined.

The germline CDR1 and CDR2 sequences are MNHNS and SASEGT. V gave up 4 bases and J gave up 8 bases, with 21 bases separating them. The CDR3 runs 16 residues. In the authors' methods: For the immunoSEQ data, sequences were junction-only without quality scores, so filtering differed. Assay used: immunoSEQ multiplex PCR; TCRdb lists only in-frame clones, some missing. The DNA was the basis for D and trimming; V, J and clone size are from that table. The sample records some 1.4 million clones, roughly 96% being singletons. The chain joins TRBV6-1 to TRBJ2-1, with D possibly matching TRBD1 (5 bases). The sequence was obtained from a young man in good health. Sequencing used naive CD4+ T cells sorted from blood. The subset denotes: CD45RA+ positively selected. For the CDR3, the DNA is TGTGCCAGCAGTGCCCCAGGGAACAGGCCCCTCGATGAGCAGTTCTTC. Translating gives CASSAPGNRPLDEQFF.